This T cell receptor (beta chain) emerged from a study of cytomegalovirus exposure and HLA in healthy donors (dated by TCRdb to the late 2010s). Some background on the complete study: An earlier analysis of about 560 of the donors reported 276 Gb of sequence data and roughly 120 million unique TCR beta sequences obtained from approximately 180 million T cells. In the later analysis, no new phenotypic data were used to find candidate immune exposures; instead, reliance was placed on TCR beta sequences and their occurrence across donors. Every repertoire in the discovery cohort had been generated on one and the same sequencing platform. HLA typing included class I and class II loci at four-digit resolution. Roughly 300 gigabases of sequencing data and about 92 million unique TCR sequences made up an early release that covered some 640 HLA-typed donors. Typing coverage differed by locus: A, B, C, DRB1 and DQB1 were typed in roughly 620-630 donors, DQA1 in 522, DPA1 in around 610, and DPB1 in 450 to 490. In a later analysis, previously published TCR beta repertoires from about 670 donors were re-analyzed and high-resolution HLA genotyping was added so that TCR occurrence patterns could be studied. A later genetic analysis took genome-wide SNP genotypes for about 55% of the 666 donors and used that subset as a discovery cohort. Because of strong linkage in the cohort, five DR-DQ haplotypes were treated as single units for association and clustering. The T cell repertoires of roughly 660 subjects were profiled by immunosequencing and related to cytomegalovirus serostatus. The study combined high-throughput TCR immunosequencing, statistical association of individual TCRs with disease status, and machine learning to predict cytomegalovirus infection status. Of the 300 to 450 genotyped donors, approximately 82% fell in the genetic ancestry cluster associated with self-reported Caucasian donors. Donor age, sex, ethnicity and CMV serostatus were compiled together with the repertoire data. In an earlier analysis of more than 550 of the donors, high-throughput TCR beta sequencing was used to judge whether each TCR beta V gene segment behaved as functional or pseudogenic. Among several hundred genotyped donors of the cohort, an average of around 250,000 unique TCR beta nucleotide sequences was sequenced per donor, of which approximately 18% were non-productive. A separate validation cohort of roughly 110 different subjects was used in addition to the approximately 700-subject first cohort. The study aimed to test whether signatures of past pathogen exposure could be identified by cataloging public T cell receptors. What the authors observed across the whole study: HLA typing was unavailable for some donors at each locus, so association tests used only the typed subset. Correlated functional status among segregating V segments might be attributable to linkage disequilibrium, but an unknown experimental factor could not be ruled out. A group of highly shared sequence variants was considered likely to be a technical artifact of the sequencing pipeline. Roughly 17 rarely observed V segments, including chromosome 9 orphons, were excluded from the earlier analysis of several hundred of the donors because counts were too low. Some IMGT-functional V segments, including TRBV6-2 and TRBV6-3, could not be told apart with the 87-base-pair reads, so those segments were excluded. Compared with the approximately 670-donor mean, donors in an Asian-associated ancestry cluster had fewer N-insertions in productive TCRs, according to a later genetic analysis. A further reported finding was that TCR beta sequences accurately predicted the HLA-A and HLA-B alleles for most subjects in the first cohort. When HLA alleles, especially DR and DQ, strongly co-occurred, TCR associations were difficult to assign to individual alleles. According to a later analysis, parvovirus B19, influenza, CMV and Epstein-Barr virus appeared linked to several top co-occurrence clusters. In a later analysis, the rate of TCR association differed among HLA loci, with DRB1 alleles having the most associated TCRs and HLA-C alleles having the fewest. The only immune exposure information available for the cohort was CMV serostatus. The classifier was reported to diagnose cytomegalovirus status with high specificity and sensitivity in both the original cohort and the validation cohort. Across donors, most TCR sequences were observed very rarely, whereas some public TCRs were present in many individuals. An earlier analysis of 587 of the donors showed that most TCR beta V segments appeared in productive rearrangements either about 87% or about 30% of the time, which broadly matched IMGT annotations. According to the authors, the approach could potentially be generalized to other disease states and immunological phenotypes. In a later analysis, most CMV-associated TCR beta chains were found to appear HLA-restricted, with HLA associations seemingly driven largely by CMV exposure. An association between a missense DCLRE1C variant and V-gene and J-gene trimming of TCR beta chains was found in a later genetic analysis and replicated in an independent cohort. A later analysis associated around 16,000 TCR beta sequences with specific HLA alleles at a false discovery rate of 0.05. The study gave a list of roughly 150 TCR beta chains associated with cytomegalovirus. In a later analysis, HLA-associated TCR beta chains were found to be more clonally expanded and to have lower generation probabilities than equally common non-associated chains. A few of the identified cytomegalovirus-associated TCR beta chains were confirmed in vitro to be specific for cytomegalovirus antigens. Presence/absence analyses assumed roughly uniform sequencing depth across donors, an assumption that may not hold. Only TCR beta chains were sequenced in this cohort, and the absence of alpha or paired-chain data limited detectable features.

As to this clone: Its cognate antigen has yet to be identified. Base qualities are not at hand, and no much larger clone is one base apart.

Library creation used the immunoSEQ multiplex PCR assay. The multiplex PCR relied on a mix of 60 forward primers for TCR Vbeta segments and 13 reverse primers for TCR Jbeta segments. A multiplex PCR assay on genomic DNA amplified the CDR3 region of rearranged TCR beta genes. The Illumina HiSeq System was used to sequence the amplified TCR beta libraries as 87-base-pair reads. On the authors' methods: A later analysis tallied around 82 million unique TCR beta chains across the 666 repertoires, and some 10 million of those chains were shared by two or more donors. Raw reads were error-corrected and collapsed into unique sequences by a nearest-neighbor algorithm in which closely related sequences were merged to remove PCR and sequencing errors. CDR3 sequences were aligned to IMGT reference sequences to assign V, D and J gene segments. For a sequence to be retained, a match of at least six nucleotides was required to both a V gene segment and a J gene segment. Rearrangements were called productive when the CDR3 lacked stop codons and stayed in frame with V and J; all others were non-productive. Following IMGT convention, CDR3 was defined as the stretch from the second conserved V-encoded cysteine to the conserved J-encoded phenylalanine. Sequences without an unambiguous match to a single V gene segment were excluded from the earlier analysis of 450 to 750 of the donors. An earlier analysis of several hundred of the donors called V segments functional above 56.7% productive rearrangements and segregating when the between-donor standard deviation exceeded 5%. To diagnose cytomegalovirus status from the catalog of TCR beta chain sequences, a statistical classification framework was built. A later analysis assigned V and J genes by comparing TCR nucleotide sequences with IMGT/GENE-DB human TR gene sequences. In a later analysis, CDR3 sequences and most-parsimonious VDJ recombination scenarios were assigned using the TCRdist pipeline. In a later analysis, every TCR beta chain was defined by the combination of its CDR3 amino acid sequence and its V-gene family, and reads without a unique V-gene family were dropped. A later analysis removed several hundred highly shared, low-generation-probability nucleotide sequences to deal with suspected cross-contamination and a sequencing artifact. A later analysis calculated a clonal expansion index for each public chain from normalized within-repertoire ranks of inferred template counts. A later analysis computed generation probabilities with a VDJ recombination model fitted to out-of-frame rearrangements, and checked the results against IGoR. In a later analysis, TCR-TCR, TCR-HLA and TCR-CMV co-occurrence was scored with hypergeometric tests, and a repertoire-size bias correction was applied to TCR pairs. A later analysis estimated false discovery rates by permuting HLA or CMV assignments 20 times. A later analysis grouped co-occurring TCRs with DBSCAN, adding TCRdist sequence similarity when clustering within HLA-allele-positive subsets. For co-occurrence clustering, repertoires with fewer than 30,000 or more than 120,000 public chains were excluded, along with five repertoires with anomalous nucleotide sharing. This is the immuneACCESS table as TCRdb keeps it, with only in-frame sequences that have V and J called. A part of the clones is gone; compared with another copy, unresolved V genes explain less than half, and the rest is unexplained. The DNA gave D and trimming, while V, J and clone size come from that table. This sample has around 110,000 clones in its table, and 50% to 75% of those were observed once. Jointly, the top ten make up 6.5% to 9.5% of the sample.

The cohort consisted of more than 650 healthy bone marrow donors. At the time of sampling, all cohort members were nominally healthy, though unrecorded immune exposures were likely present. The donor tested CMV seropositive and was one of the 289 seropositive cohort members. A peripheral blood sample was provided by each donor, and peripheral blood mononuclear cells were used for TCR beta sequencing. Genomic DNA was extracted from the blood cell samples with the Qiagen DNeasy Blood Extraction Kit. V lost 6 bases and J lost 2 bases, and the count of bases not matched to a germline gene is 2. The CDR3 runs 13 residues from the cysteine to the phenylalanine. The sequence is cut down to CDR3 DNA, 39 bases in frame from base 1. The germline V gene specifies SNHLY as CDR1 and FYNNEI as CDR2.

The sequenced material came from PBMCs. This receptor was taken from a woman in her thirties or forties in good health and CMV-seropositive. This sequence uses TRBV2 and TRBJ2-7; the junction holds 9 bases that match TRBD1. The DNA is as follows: TGTGCCAGCAGCGGGGACAGGGCCTACGAGCAGTACTTC. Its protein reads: CASSGDRAYEQYF.